This T cell receptor beta chain was obtained from a study of shared clonotypes between healthy human individuals. Deep-level assay runs were performed. Across several immunoSEQ plates, the genomic DNA of each subset was split evenly. Libraries were prepared by immunoSEQ multiplex PCR; TCRdb keeps only in-frame clonotypes and omits some of them. Of over 2,000,000 clones in the sample, around 93% are singletons; the top ten hold more than 1.5%. Naive CD8 cells lacked CD45RO, underwent positive selection for CCR7 and left out terminally differentiated effector memory CD45RA+ cells. Donors comprised only Caucasian adults living in Nashville, Tennessee. The germline V and J ends were trimmed by 0 bases and 2 bases, with 9 bases remaining between them. CDR3 length: 14 residues. Germline assignment: CDR1 SGDLS and CDR2 YYNGEE.

The receptor comes from a young man in good health. Some clones in this sample may be carry-over from other donors' samples. The chain carries TRBV9 and TRBJ2-7; tentative D call: TRBD2 (5 bases). Input material: naive CD8+ T cells from PBMCs. The CDR3 protein is CASSVDGGTYEQYF. CDR3 sequence (DNA): TGTGCCAGCAGCGTAGATGGAGGAACCTACGAGCAGTACTTC. The full variable domain, in which reference TRBV9 and TRBJ2-7 provide the parts outside the CDR3, is DSGVTQTPKHLITATGQRVTLRCSPRSGDLSVYWYQQSLDQGLQFLIQYYNGEERAKGNILERFSAQQFPDLHSELNLSSLELGDSALYFCASSVDGGTYEQYFGPGTRLTVT.